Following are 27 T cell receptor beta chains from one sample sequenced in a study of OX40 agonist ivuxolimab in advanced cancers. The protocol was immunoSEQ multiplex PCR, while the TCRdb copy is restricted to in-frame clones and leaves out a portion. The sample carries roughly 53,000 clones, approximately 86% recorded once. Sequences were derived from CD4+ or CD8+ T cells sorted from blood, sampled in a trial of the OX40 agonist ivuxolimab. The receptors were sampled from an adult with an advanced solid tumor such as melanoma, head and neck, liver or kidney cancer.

The CDR3 is CASSTQQGADTF. The CDR3 nucleotides are TGTGCCAGCAGCACCCAACAGGGGGCGGACACCTTC. This chain links TRBV5-4 with TRBJ1-2; 9 bases are shared with TRBD1. V trimming: 4 bases; J trimming: 12 bases; junction bases outside the gene matches: 7. The CDR3 extends over 12 amino acids. Germline-derived CDR1 and CDR2 are SGHNT and YYREEE (reference sequence).

The CDR3 loop is CASSSGRINEKLFF. CDR3 nucleotides: TGTGCCAGTAGTTCCGGACGGATTAATGAAAAACTGTTTTTT. The V and J genes are TRBV19 and TRBJ1-4; D gene unclear. Germline assignment: CDR1 LNHDA and CDR2 SQIVND (reference sequence). V lost 5 bases and J lost 4, with 11 bases in between. There are 14 residues in the CDR3.

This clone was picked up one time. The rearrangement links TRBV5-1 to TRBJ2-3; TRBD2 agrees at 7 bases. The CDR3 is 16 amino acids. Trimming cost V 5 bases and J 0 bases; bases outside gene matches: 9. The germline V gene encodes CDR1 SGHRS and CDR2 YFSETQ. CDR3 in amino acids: CASRDNGRFSTDTQYF. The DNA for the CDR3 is TGCGCCAGCAGAGATAACGGGAGGTTTAGCACAGATACGCAGTATTTT.

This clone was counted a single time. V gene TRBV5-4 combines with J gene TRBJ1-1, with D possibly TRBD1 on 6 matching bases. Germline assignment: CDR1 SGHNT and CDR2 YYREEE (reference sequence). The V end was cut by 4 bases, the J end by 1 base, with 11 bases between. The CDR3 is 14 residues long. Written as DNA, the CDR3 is TGTGCCAGCAGCATAAGGACAGCGAACACTGAAGCTTTCTTT. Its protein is CASSIRTANTEAFF.

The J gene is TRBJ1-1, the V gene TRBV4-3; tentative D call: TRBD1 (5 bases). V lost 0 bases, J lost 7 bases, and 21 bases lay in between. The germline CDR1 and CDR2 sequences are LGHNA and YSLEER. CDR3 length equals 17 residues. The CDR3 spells CASSQERWGPSRGEAFF. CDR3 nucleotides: TGCGCCAGCAGCCAAGAAAGGTGGGGACCGTCGAGAGGTGAAGCTTTCTTT.

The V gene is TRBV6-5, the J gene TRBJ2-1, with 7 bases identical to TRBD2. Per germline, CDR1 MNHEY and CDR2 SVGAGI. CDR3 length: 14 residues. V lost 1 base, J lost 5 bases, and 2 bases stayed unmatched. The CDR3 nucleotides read TGTGCCAGCAGTTACTTAGCGGGCAACAATGAGCAGTTCTTC. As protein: CASSYLAGNNEQFF.

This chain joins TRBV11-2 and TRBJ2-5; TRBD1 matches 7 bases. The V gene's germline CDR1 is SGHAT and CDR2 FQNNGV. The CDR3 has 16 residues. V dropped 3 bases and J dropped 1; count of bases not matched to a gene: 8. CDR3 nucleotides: TGTGCCAGCAGCTTTATTCCGGGACAGTTCCAAGAGACCCAGTACTTC. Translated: CASSFIPGQFQETQYF.

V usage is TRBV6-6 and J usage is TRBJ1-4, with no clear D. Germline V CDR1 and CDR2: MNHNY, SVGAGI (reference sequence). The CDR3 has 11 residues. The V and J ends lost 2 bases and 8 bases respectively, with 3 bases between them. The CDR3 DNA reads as TGTGCCAGCAGTTACGAGGAAAAACTGTTTTTT. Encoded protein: CASSYEEKLFF.

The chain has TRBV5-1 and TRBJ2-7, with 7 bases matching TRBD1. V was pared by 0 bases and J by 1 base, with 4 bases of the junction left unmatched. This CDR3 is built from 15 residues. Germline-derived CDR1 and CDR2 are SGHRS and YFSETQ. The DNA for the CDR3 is TGCGCCAGCAGCTTGGCCCCCAGGGGGTCCTACGAGCAGTACTTC. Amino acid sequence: CASSLAPRGSYEQYF.

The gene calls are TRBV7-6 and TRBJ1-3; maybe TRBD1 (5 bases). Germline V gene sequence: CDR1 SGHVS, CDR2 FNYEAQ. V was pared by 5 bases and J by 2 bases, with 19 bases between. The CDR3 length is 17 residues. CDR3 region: CASSMLTATYPGNTIYF. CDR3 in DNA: TGTGCCAGCAGCATGTTGACAGCTACCTATCCTGGAAACACCATATATTTT.

The CDR3 bases are TGCGCCAGCAGCGAAAAGGGTGGGCAGGGCGTTGCTTTCTTT. It codes for CASSEKGGQGVAFF. This chain uses TRBV5-1 with TRBJ1-1, with D possibly matching TRBD1 (5 bases). The germline V gene has CDR1 SGHRS and CDR2 YFSETQ. The CDR3 contains 14 residues. Trimming took 4 bases from V and 11 from J, leaving 21 bases between them.

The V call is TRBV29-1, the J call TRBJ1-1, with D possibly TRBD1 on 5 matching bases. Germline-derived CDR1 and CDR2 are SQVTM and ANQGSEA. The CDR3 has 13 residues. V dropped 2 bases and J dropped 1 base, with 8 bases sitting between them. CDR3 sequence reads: CSVEKTANTEAFF. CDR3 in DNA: TGCAGCGTTGAAAAGACAGCGAACACTGAAGCTTTCTTT.

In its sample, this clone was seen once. The CDR3 reads CASSLQGAGYEQYF. CDR3 nucleotides: TGTGCCAGCAGTTTACAGGGGGCTGGCTACGAGCAGTACTTC. V is TRBV27 and J is TRBJ2-7, with 8 bases matching TRBD1. CDR3 size: 14 residues. The junction had 3 bases not matched to a gene; V was cut back by 2 bases and J by 3 bases. Germline V lookup: CDR1 MNHEY, CDR2 SMNVEV (reference sequence).

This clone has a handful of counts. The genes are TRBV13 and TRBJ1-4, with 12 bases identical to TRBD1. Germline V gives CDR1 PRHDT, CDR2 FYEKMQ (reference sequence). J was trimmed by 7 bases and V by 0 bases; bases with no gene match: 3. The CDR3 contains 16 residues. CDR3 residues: CASSLGGTGGTEKLFF. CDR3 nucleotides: TGTGCCAGCAGCTTAGGCGGGACAGGGGGCACTGAAAAACTGTTTTTT.

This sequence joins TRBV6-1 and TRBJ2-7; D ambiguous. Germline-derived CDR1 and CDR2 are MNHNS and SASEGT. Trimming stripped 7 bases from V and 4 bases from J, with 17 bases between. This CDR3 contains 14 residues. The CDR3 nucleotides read TGTGCCAGCACATCCGGCAGTGTATTGTACGAGCAGTACTTC. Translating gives CASTSGSVLYEQYF.

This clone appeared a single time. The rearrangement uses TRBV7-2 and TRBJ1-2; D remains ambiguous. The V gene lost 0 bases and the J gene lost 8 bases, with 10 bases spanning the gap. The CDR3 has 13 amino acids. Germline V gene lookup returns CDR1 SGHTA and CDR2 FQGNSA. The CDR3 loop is CASSLAPTEGYTF. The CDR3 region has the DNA TGTGCCAGCAGCTTAGCGCCGACGGAAGGCTACACCTTC.

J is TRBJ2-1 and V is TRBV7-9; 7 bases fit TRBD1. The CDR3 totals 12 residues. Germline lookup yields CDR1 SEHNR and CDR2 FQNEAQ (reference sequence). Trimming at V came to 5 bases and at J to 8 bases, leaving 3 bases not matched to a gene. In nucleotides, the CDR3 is TGTGCCAGCAGCGTTGACAGGGATGAGCAGTTCTTC. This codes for CASSVDRDEQFF.

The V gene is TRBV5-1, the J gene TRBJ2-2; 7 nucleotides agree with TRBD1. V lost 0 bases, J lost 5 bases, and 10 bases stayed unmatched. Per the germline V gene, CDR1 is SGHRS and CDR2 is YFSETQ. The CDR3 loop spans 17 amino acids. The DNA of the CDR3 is TGCGCCAGCAGCTTGGATCGGGGACAGATAGGTACCGGGGAGCTGTTTTTT. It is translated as CASSLDRGQIGTGELFF.

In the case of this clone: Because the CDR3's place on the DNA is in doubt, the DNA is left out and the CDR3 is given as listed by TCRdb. This chain's CDR3 is CASTISAPSGRAVYEQYF. The chain joins TRBV28 to TRBJ2-7; no check of the table's D call, TRBD2, against the DNA was made. CDR1 is MDHEN, CDR2 SYDVKM, per germline. The CDR3 length equals 18 residues, ends included.

CDR3 DNA sequence: TGTGCCAGCTCGCAAAGTCTGGCTGGCTATAATTCACCCCTCCACTTT. It specifies CASSQSLAGYNSPLHF. This chain links TRBV18 with TRBJ1-6; D not certain. Trimming took 6 bases from V and 3 from J, leaving 15 bases between them. CDR1 is KGHSH and CDR2 is LQKENI in the germline V gene. This CDR3 has 16 residues.

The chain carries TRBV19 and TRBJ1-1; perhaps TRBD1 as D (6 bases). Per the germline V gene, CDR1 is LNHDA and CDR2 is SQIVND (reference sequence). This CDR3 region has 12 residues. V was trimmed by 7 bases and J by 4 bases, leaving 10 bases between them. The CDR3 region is CASKQGTTEAFF. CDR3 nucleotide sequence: TGTGCCAGTAAGCAGGGGACCACTGAAGCTTTCTTT.

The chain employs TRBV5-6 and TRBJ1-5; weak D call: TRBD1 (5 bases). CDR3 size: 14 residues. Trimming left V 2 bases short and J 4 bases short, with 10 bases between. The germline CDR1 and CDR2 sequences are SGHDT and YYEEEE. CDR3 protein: CASSLWGGNQPQHF. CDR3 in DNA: TGTGCCAGCAGCTTATGGGGGGGAAATCAGCCCCAGCATTTT.

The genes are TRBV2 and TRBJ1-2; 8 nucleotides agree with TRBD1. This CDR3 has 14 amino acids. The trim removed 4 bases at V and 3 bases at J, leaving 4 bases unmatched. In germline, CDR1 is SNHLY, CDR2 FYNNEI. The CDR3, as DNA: TGTGCCAGCAGTGCTCAGGGGGCACACTATGGCTACACCTTC. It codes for CASSAQGAHYGYTF.

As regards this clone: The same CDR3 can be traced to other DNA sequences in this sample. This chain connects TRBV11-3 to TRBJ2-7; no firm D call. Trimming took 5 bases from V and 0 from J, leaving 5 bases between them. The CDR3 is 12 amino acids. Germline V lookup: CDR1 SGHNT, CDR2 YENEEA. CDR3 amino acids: CASSPSSYEQYF. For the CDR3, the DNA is TGTGCCAGCAGCCCCAGCTCCTACGAGCAGTACTTC.

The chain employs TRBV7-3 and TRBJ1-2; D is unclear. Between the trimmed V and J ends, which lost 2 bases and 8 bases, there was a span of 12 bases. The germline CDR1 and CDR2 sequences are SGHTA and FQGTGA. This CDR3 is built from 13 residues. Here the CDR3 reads CASSLAPTEGYTF. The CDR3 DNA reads TGTGCCAGCAGCTTAGCGCCGACGGAAGGCTACACCTTC.

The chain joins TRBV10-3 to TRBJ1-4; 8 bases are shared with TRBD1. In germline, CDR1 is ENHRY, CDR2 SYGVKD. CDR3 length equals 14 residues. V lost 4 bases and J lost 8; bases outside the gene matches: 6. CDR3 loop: CAISADRAREKLFF. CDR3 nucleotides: TGTGCCATCAGTGCGGACAGGGCTCGGGAAAAACTGTTTTTT.

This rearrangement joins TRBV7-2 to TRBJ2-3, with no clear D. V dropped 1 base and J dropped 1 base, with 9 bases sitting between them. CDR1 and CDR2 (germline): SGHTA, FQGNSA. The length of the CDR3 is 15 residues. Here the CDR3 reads CASSLGFAGTDTQYF. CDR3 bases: TGTGCCAGCAGCTTAGGGTTTGCAGGCACAGATACGCAGTATTTT.